Below are 24 T cell receptor beta chains sequenced from a single sample in a study of cytomegalovirus exposure and HLA in healthy donors. The study ran its PCR with 60 Vbeta and 13 Jbeta primers. TCRdb keeps only in-frame clones here, not all; method: immunoSEQ multiplex PCR. The sample's table shows 70,000 to 75,000 clones. The sample comprised PBMCs. The receptor source for this set is a female donor in good health and CMV-seropositive.

V is TRBV5-1 and J is TRBJ1-1; D perhaps matches TRBD1 (6 bases). The CDR3 has 15 residues. With 4 bases removed from V and 7 bases from J, the gap between germline ends came to 20 bases. CDR1 and CDR2 (germline): SGHRS, YFSETQ. The CDR3 region is CASSLLLGAGGEAFF. In nucleotides, the CDR3 is TGCGCCAGCAGCCTACTGCTGGGGGCTGGCGGTGAAGCTTTCTTT.

The chain couples TRBV7-9 to TRBJ1-1; possible D gene TRBD1, 6 bases. The ends were cut back, 3 bases at V and 8 bases at J, with 19 bases in the middle. This CDR3 is built from 15 residues. Per the germline V gene, CDR1 is SEHNR and CDR2 is FQNEAQ (reference sequence). CDR3 loop: CASSFDGRGRPEAFF. The CDR3 DNA reads TGTGCCAGCAGCTTCGACGGGCGGGGGCGTCCAGAAGCTTTCTTT. Based on the CDR3 plus reference TRBV7-9 and TRBJ1-1, the full variable domain is DTGVSQNPRHKITKRGQNVTFRCDPISEHNRLYWYRQTLGQGPEFLTYFQNEAQLEKSRLLSDRFSAERPKGSFSTLEIQRTEQGDSAMYLCASSFDGRGRPEAFFGQGTRLTVV.

The V call is TRBV2, the J call TRBJ2-4, with 8 positions matching TRBD1. The length of the CDR3 is 14 residues. Per the germline V gene, CDR1 is SNHLY and CDR2 is FYNNEI. Losses at the gene ends were 1 base for V and 9 bases for J; bases not matched to a gene: 5. This chain's CDR3 is CASSEVTGDGIQYF. CDR3 bases: TGTGCCAGCAGTGAAGTGACAGGGGATGGCATTCAGTACTTC.

This rearrangement joins TRBV4-2 to TRBJ2-7, with 8 bases identical to TRBD2. The J segment lost 9 bases and the V segment lost 1 base, leaving 14 bases of the junction unmatched. This CDR3 spans 16 amino acids. The germline V gene encodes CDR1 LGHNA and CDR2 YNFKEQ. The CDR3 sequence is CASSQGGSGTSYWQYF. The CDR3 bases are TGTGCCAGCAGCCAAGGCGGTAGCGGGACATCCTATTGGCAGTACTTC.

The chain couples TRBV5-1 to TRBJ2-7; 11 bases are shared with TRBD1. V dropped 4 bases and J dropped 4; count of bases not matched to a gene: 7. CDR3 length: 15 amino acids. Germline V CDR1 and CDR2: SGHRS, YFSETQ. CDR3: CASSRGGDRGYEQYF. The CDR3 bases are TGCGCCAGCAGCCGGGGAGGGGACAGGGGGTACGAGCAGTACTTC.

The chain combines TRBV6-1 with TRBJ2-4, with 11 positions matching TRBD2. Germline-derived CDR1 and CDR2 are MNHNS and SASEGT. The V and J ends lost 1 base and 7 bases, in that order; junction bases with no gene match: 3. The CDR3 contains 15 residues. The CDR3 spells CASSEVLAGGNIQYF. Written as DNA, the CDR3 is TGTGCCAGCAGTGAAGTCCTAGCGGGAGGCAACATTCAGTACTTC.

The V gene is TRBV28, the J gene TRBJ2-4; 9 bases match TRBD2. V lost 3 bases to trimming and J lost 2 bases; unmatched junction nucleotides: 8. The CDR3 extends over 17 amino acids. CDR1 is MDHEN, CDR2 SYDVKM, per germline. CDR3 residues: CASSLIRLAAPKNIQYF. Here the CDR3 DNA reads TGTGCCAGCAGTTTGATAAGACTAGCGGCACCCAAAAACATTCAGTACTTC.

The J gene is TRBJ2-7, the V gene TRBV6-5, with TRBD2 identical over 7 bases. J gave up 4 bases and V 6 bases, and 12 bases lay outside the gene matches. The CDR3 is made up of 15 amino acids. Germline loops: CDR1 MNHEY, CDR2 SVGAGI. The CDR3 DNA is TGTGCCAGCAGCCAAACTAGCGTCGCGGCTTACGAGCAGTACTTC. Translating gives CASSQTSVAAYEQYF.

The chain joins TRBV18 to TRBJ2-1; 12 bases are shared with TRBD2. The trim removed 4 bases at V and 6 bases at J, leaving 10 bases unmatched. The CDR3 totals 17 residues. Germline V gives CDR1 KGHSH, CDR2 LQKENI. CDR3 DNA: TGTGCCAGCTCACGAGGACTAGCGGGGTCCCCCGTCAATGAGCAGTTCTTC. It codes for CASSRGLAGSPVNEQFF.

The chain carries TRBV13 and TRBJ2-7; 9 bases are shared with TRBD1. Germline CDR1 and CDR2: PRHDT and FYEKMQ (reference sequence). J lost 5 bases, V lost 5 bases, and 10 bases had no gene match. The CDR3 consists of 15 residues. This CDR3 is CASSSPGTGTDEQYF. CDR3 DNA sequence: TGTGCCAGCAGCAGCCCCGGGACAGGGACAGACGAGCAGTACTTC.

This chain links TRBV6-5 with TRBJ2-5, with TRBD2 matching 7 bases. Trimming at V came to 4 bases and at J to 6 bases, leaving 8 bases not matched to a gene. The germline V gene has CDR1 MNHEY and CDR2 SVGAGI. The CDR3 is made up of 14 amino acids. The CDR3 DNA reads as TGTGCCAGCAGTTCCCTGGGCGGGGGAAAGACCCAGTACTTC. Protein sequence: CASSSLGGGKTQYF.

The V call is TRBV11-2, the J call TRBJ2-7, with D maybe TRBD1 (6 bases). With 1 base removed from V and 7 bases from J, the gap between germline ends came to 11 bases. Germline CDR1 is SGHAT and CDR2 is FQNNGV. The CDR3 runs to 13 residues. The CDR3 reads CASSLAGGAEQYF. The CDR3 nucleotides read TGTGCCAGCAGCTTAGCTGGGGGCGCTGAGCAGTACTTC.

The chain is built from TRBV28 and TRBJ2-7; 11 nucleotides line up with TRBD1. Germline trimming cut 1 base from V and 3 bases from J; bases unmatched to any gene: 5. The germline CDR1 and CDR2 sequences are MDHEN and SYDVKM. This CDR3 spans 16 amino acids. CDR3 protein: CASSLLAGQGDYEQYF. DNA of the CDR3: TGTGCCAGCAGTTTATTGGCGGGACAGGGGGACTACGAGCAGTACTTC.

The chain couples TRBV12-5 to TRBJ2-1; D is undetermined. The CDR3 extends over 11 amino acids. Germline V lookup: CDR1 LGHNT, CDR2 FRNRAP. V was cut by 0 bases and J by 8 bases, with 2 bases left in between. This CDR3 is CASGLVYEQFF. The DNA for the CDR3 is TGTGCTAGTGGTTTGGTCTATGAGCAGTTCTTC.

This chain joins TRBV2 and TRBJ2-1; 9 nucleotides agree with TRBD1. Germline-derived CDR1 and CDR2 are SNHLY and FYNNEI. J lost 16 bases, V lost 9 bases, and 10 bases had no gene match. The CDR3 runs 11 residues. CDR3 residues: CARSLGTGIFF. The CDR3 DNA reads TGTGCCAGAAGCCTCGGGACAGGGATTTTCTTC.

The chain links TRBV6-6 to TRBJ1-1; a weak D match, TRBD1 (5 bases). CDR1 is MNHNY, CDR2 SVGAGI, per germline (reference sequence). Trimming cost V 8 bases and J 1 base, with 14 bases left between them. The CDR3 sequence is 14 residues long. The CDR3 is CASATGGSNTEAFF. CDR3 in DNA: TGTGCCAGCGCCACGGGGGGTTCGAACACTGAAGCTTTCTTT.

V is TRBV19 and J is TRBJ2-2, with 10 bases fitting TRBD2. Trimming removed 5 bases from V and 8 bases from J; junction bases left unmatched: 8. Germline CDR1 and CDR2: LNHDA and SQIVND (reference sequence). This CDR3 contains 15 residues. CDR3 region: CASSLERGGLGELFF. Here the CDR3 DNA reads TGTGCCAGTAGTCTCGAGCGGGGGGGTCTAGGGGAGCTGTTTTTT.

The rearrangement joins TRBV6-6 to TRBJ1-2; unclear D gene. Trimming pared 2 bases from V and 7 bases from J, leaving 11 bases between. This CDR3 is 13 amino acids long. Germline V gene data show CDR1 as MNHNY and CDR2 as SVGAGI (reference sequence). The CDR3 bases are TGTGCCAGCAGTTACGAGTTGGGCTCTGGCTACACCTTC. It is translated as CASSYELGSGYTF.

The V and J genes are TRBV19 and TRBJ2-7; D is uncertain. The CDR3 is 15 amino acids. The germline V gene encodes CDR1 LNHDA and CDR2 SQIVND (reference sequence). V was trimmed by 2 bases and J by 3 bases, leaving 14 bases between them. CDR3 sequence (DNA): TGTGCCAGTAGTATATCATCCAGTGCCAACTACGAGCAGTACTTC. As protein: CASSISSSANYEQYF.

The chain links TRBV5-1 to TRBJ2-2; 7 nucleotides align to TRBD2. J gave up 7 bases and V 0 bases, and 9 bases lay outside the gene matches. CDR3 length equals 16 residues. The germline CDR1 and CDR2 sequences are SGHRS and YFSETQ. CDR3: CASSLVGGGSGGELFF. CDR3 nucleotides: TGCGCCAGCAGCTTGGTTGGTGGCGGGAGCGGCGGGGAGCTGTTTTTT.

The V gene is TRBV18, the J gene TRBJ2-7; the match to TRBD1 covers 10 bases. The V segment lost 2 bases and the J segment 3 bases; nucleotides outside the gene matches: 4. The CDR3 runs 15 residues. CDR1 KGHSH and CDR2 LQKENI come from the germline V gene. CDR3 protein: CASSPRTGGHYEQYF. CDR3 DNA: TGTGCCAGCTCACCAAGGACAGGGGGACACTACGAGCAGTACTTC.

V gene TRBV7-2 combines with J gene TRBJ2-7; 7 bases line up with TRBD2. This CDR3 contains 14 residues. Germline loops: CDR1 SGHTA, CDR2 FQGNSA. Trimming took 1 base from V and 2 from J; bases not matched to a gene: 2. CDR3 protein: CASSLGRGTYEQYF. The CDR3 DNA follows: TGTGCCAGCAGCTTAGGGCGGGGGACCTACGAGCAGTACTTC. Full variable domain (outside the CDR3, taken from reference TRBV7-2 and TRBJ2-7): GAGVSQSPSNKVTEKGKDVELRCDPISGHTALYWYRQSLGQGLEFLIYFQGNSAPDKSGLPSDRFSAERTGGSVSTLTIQRTQQEDSAVYLCASSLGRGTYEQYFGPGTRLTVT.

This rearrangement joins TRBV18 to TRBJ2-5; 7 nucleotides align to TRBD1. The CDR3 totals 14 residues. The trim removed 4 bases at V and 4 bases at J, leaving 6 bases unmatched. Per germline, CDR1 KGHSH and CDR2 LQKENI. CDR3 DNA sequence: TGTGCCAGCTCACGACAGGGCCTTGGAGAGACCCAGTACTTC. Protein sequence: CASSRQGLGETQYF.

The chain joins TRBV29-1 to TRBJ1-1, with D tentatively TRBD1 (5 bases). Germline V lookup: CDR1 SQVTM, CDR2 ANQGSEA. Trimming cost V 7 bases and J 0 bases, with 12 bases left between them. The CDR3 has 13 amino acids. CDR3 nucleotide sequence: TGCAGCGGCGACAGAGGTATGAACACTGAAGCTTTCTTT. It is translated as CSGDRGMNTEAFF.